This TCR beta chain was captured by sequencing in a study of blood T cell repertoires in COVID-19. Study summary: Collection of acute and convalescent COVID-19 samples took place in the United States, Italy and Spain.

The CDR3 consists of 14 residues. Germline CDR1 SGHVS, CDR2 FNYEAQ. V shed 2 bases and J shed 1 base, with 6 bases lying between them. Authors' methods: Nucleated cell number was recorded as an estimate derived from reference gene primer amplification. Assay: immunoSEQ multiplex PCR; the TCRdb copy retains only in-frame clones and omits some. Clone size and V and J calls were adopted from that table, with D and trimming inferred from the DNA. The sample includes around 120,000 clones, roughly 90% of them seen just once. The chain is built from TRBV7-6 and TRBJ1-5, with D unclear. What was sequenced was peripheral blood. The origin of this receptor is a man aged 50-60 years with acute or convalescent COVID-19. In DNA form, the CDR3 reads TGTGCCAGCAGCTTACGGGAAAGCAATCAGCCCCAGCATTTT. Residues: CASSLRESNQPQHF. Looking up the rest from reference TRBV7-6 and TRBJ1-5 gives the full variable domain: GAGVSQSPRYKVTKRGQDVALRCDPISGHVSLYWYRQALGQGPEFLTYFNYEAQQDKSGLPNDRFSAERPEGSISTLTIQRTEQRDSAMYRCASSLRESNQPQHFGDGTRLSIL.